This is a list of T cell receptor beta chains from one sample in a study of T-cell memory formation after mild COVID-19. TCRdb analysed the 5' RACE reads with MiXCR anew, one entry per CDR3 protein. Of approximately 580,000 distinct CDR3 sequences in the sample, about a fifth were seen once. The sequencing sample was made of PBMCs or a T cell subset sorted from them (not recorded which). The source of these receptors is an adult woman who had mild COVID-19 (a few samples of this study predate the infection). Cell type and time point are not known. Each CDR3 is given with its conserved first and last residue. The D gene is left open where the match is weak. Clone size is not always given. Where it is, it says once, few, many or a class for expanded clones.

cdr3_aa | cdr3_nt | d_call | j_call | clone_size | v_call
CASSSDRGGGYTF | TGTGCCAGCAGTTCGGACAGGGGCGGTGGCTACACCTTC | TRBD1 | TRBJ1-2 | few | TRBV12-3/TRBV12-4
CASRRAGGNEQFF | TGTGCCAGCAGAAGGGCAGGGGGCAATGAGCAGTTCTTC | TRBD1 | TRBJ2-1 | few | TRBV3-1
CATSEDGGSNFQETKYF | TGTGCCACCAGTGAAGACGGGGGCAGTAACTTCCAAGAGACCAAGTACTTC | - | TRBJ2-5 | once | TRBV24-1
CASSLVSGPHRGVYNEQFF | TGTGCCAGCAGCTTAGTTTCGGGGCCTCATCGGGGAGTATACAATGAGCAGTTCTTC | - | TRBJ2-1 | - | TRBV7-6
CASSARSGGVKETQYF | TGTGCCAGCAGCGCCCGTAGCGGGGGGGTCAAAGAGACCCAGTACTTC | TRBD2 | TRBJ2-5 | many | TRBV9
CASSLSKAGGSYEQYF | TGCGCCAGCAGCCTCTCGAAAGCGGGAGGCTCCTACGAGCAGTACTTC | TRBD2 | TRBJ2-7 | many | TRBV4-3
CASSQGGARWGNEQFF | TGTGCCAGCAGCCAAGGGGGGGCTAGATGGGGCAATGAGCAGTTCTTC | - | TRBJ2-1 | - | TRBV3-1
CASSLDPGQYEQYF | TGCGCCAGCAGCTTGGACCCGGGGCAGTACGAGCAGTACTTC | - | TRBJ2-7 | - | TRBV5-1
CASSLSSGEEEKLFF | TGTGCCAGCAGTTTGTCGTCAGGGGAGGAGGAAAAACTGTTTTTT | - | TRBJ1-4 | few | TRBV12-3/TRBV12-4
CASSQGTGASGNTIYF | TGTGCCAGCAGCCAAGGGACAGGGGCCTCTGGAAACACCATATATTTT | TRBD1 | TRBJ1-3 | - | TRBV4-2
CASSLFADQETQYF | TGCGCCAGCAGCTTATTTGCAGACCAAGAGACCCAGTACTTC | - | TRBJ2-5 | few | TRBV5-1
CASSYTGMGQPQHF | TGTGCCAGCAGTTACACAGGGATGGGACAGCCCCAGCATTTT | - | TRBJ1-5 | few | TRBV6-5
CASSYLRGHSSYEQYF | TGTGCCAGCAGTTACCTAAGGGGACATAGCTCCTACGAGCAGTACTTC | - | TRBJ2-7 | - | TRBV21-1
CASLGGGPMNTEAFF | TGTGCCAGCCTAGGCGGGGGGCCCATGAACACTGAAGCTTTCTTT | - | TRBJ1-1 | - | TRBV6-5
CASTPIDRDEQFF | TGTGCCAGCACCCCCATCGACAGGGATGAGCAGTTCTTC | TRBD1 | TRBJ2-1 | few | TRBV27
CATSERGQGRTYEQYF | TGTGCCACCAGTGAGCGGGGACAGGGGAGGACTTACGAGCAGTACTTC | TRBD1 | TRBJ2-7 | - | TRBV24-1
CASSFSPHGTGAYEQYF | TGTGCCAGCAGTTTTTCGCCCCACGGGACAGGGGCCTACGAGCAGTACTTC | TRBD1 | TRBJ2-7 | few | TRBV28
CATKTGTMLADTQYF | TGTGCCACGAAGACAGGCACGATGCTGGCAGATACGCAGTATTTT | - | TRBJ2-3 | - | TRBV10-3
CASSSGLGLEETQYF | TGCGCCAGCAGCTCGGGACTCGGGCTCGAAGAGACCCAGTACTTC | - | TRBJ2-5 | once | TRBV5-1
CASSLRQRQGDEKLFF | TGCGCCAGCAGCCTCCGACAGAGGCAAGGGGATGAAAAACTGTTTTTT | - | TRBJ1-4 | - | TRBV4-1
CSARWRTSGDEQFF | TGCAGTGCTAGGTGGAGGACTAGCGGCGATGAGCAGTTCTTC | TRBD2 | TRBJ2-1 | many | TRBV20-1
CSGVLAGGRTDTQYF | TGCAGCGGGGTCCTAGCGGGAGGCCGCACAGATACGCAGTATTTT | TRBD2 | TRBJ2-3 | - | TRBV29-1
CSARQGNTEAFF | TGCAGTGCTCGACAGGGGAACACTGAAGCTTTCTTT | TRBD1 | TRBJ1-1 | few | TRBV20-1
CSARTSGRPFSYEQYF | TGCAGTGCTAGAACTAGCGGGAGGCCCTTCTCCTACGAGCAGTACTTC | TRBD2 | TRBJ2-7 | few | TRBV20-1
CASSLALVADSGANVLTF | TGTGCCAGCAGCTTAGCTCTGGTGGCAGACTCTGGGGCCAACGTCCTGACTTTC | - | TRBJ2-6 | - | TRBV7-9
CSVRDWESQGATNEKLFF | TGCAGCGTCCGCGATTGGGAATCTCAGGGGGCGACTAATGAAAAACTGTTTTTT | TRBD1 | TRBJ1-4 | - | TRBV29-1
CASSGSQRDTEAFF | TGTGCCAGCAGTGGGTCCCAAAGGGACACTGAAGCTTTCTTT | - | TRBJ1-1 | - | TRBV2
CATSDLRGTERDTDTQYF | TGTGCCACCAGTGATCTACGGGGGACGGAGAGGGACACAGATACGCAGTATTTT | - | TRBJ2-3 | - | TRBV24-1
CASSWEGGRETQYF | TGTGCCAGCAGCTGGGAAGGGGGCCGGGAGACCCAGTACTTC | TRBD1 | TRBJ2-5 | - | TRBV5-5
CASSPGSGSEQFF | TGTGCCAGCAGCCCTGGGAGTGGGAGTGAGCAGTTCTTC | - | TRBJ2-1 | - | TRBV9
CDGQGGGYTF | TGTGACGGACAGGGGGGAGGCTACACCTTC | TRBD1 | TRBJ1-2 | - | TRBV6-1
CASSQEEGADSPLHF | TGCGCCAGCAGCCAAGAGGAGGGCGCAGATTCACCCCTCCACTTT | - | TRBJ1-6 | few | TRBV4-3
CASSILQGERDNEQFF | TGTGCCAGCAGCATATTACAGGGGGAAAGGGACAATGAGCAGTTCTTC | TRBD1 | TRBJ2-1 | - | TRBV7-6
CASSLTTGNLQPQHF | TGCGCCAGCAGCTTGACCACAGGGAATCTTCAGCCCCAGCATTTT | - | TRBJ1-5 | - | TRBV5-1
CASSHMTGADYGYTF | TGCGCCAGCAGCCACATGACAGGGGCGGACTATGGCTACACCTTC | TRBD1 | TRBJ1-2 | - | TRBV4-1
CASSRTGGLREQYF | TGTGCCAGCAGTCGTACCGGTGGGCTCCGGGAGCAGTACTTC | - | TRBJ2-7 | many | TRBV12-3/TRBV12-4